This T cell receptor beta chain comes out of a study of read filtering for tumor transcriptome and immune sequencing. The CDR3 has 13 amino acids. The V gene end was trimmed by 2 bases and the J gene end by 3 bases; junction bases not matched to a gene: 0. Germline CDR1 KGHSH, CDR2 LQKENI. Molecular barcoded adaptors covering alpha/delta and beta/gamma chains were used on 400 to 450 ng RNA. TCRdb fed the reads into MiXCR, producing one record per CDR3 protein. The repertoire holds around 50,000 distinct CDR3 sequences, with 9% to 15% as singletons. At least ten counts were recorded for this clonotype.

Sequencing input: a population of CD138-negative cells sorted from bone marrow. This sequence originates from a donor over 35 with multiple myeloma. The rearrangement joins TRBV18 to TRBJ1-1, with 7 bases identical to TRBD1. The DNA of the CDR3 is TGTGCCAGCTCACCAGGACAGGACACTGAAGCTTTCTTT. It yields the protein CASSPGQDTEAFF.